The T cell receptor (beta chain) under discussion was sequenced for a study of molecular identifiers for immune sequencing clone quantification. TCRdb reprocessed the PCR reads with MiXCR, giving one entry per CDR3 protein. The sample lists fewer than 350,000 distinct CDR3 sequences; about 23% were seen once. Germline-derived CDR1 and CDR2 are SGDLS and YYNGEE. Trimming took 3 bases from V and 4 from J; bases not matched to a gene: 7. The length of the CDR3 is 16 residues. In the case of this clonotype: A clone one base away is much larger, so this may be a read error.

Sequencing was done on a sample of naive CD8+ T cells from blood, with Jurkat cell RNA spiked in. Subset reported: FACS-sorted CD8+CD4-CCR7+CD45RA+ naive T cells. The source is a human donor in good health. Some libraries in this study had Jurkat cell RNA spiked in. V usage is TRBV9 and J usage is TRBJ2-3; TRBD2 agrees at 11 bases. Here the CDR3 reads CASSEFSGGAADTQYF. In DNA, the CDR3 is TGTGCCAGCAGCGAATTTAGCGGGGGGGCCGCAGATACGCAGTATTTT.